The rows below give T cell receptor beta chains drawn from one sample of a study of CD8 T cells in Susac syndrome. From the immunoSEQ multiplex PCR reads, TCRdb called clonotypes with MiXCR, one entry per CDR3 protein. This sample has 140,000 or so distinct CDR3 sequences, with around 95% found just once. The sequenced material came from CD4+ T cells from PBMCs. These receptor sequences come from a human donor with Susac syndrome. Each CDR3 is given with its conserved first and last residue. A D gene is named only where the DNA matches it firmly. Clone size is shown for a subset of rows, as once, few, many or a class of expanded clone.

v_gene	d_gene	abundance	j_gene	CDR3aa	CDR3nt
TRBV20-1	TRBD1	NA	TRBJ1-2	CSANPRNRDRPNYGYTF	TGCAGTGCTAACCCAAGGAACCGGGACAGACCTAACTATGGCTACACCTTC
TRBV20-1	NA	once	TRBJ2-3	CSAPPYTDTQYF	TGCAGTGCTCCCCCCTATACAGATACGCAGTATTTT
TRBV5-1	TRBD1	NA	TRBJ2-1	CASSLQSGTGIPNWWFF	TGCGCCAGCAGCTTACAGTCCGGGACAGGTATACCTAATTGGTGGTTCTTC
TRBV25-1	NA	NA	TRBJ1-1	CASSEYRGHTEAFF	TGTGCCAGCAGTGAATATCGGGGGCACACTGAAGCTTTCTTT
TRBV20-1	NA	NA	TRBJ2-3	CSARGGGGGGPLRTDTQYF	TGCAGTGCTAGAGGAGGCGGTGGGGGGGGCCCCCTGAGGACAGATACGCAGTATTTT
TRBV6-4	TRBD2	NA	TRBJ2-1	CASSGSGFYNEQFF	TGTGCCAGCAGTGGTAGCGGGTTTTACAATGAGCAGTTCTTC
TRBV7-2	NA	NA	TRBJ2-1	CASSLGALRGNEQFF	TGTGCCAGCAGCTTAGGAGCTCTTCGGGGAAATGAGCAGTTCTTC
TRBV6-6	NA	NA	TRBJ2-7	CASSRGAEAYEQYF	TGTGCCAGCAGTCGGGGAGCCGAAGCCTACGAGCAGTACTTC
TRBV29-1	TRBD1	NA	TRBJ1-2	CSVTGGGDYGYTF	TGCAGCGTTACAGGGGGGGGAGACTATGGCTACACCTTC
TRBV29-1	NA	NA	TRBJ1-1	CSSLDPRSGNTEAFF	TGCAGCTCTCTGGACCCCCGATCCGGGAACACTGAAGCTTTCTTT
TRBV4-1	NA	NA	TRBJ1-5	CASSQEHSPGLNQPQHF	TGCGCCAGCAGCCAAGAACACTCACCCGGCCTTAATCAGCCCCAGCATTTT
TRBV20-1	TRBD1	once	TRBJ2-1	CSARGDRGIYEQFF	TGCAGTGCTAGAGGGGACAGGGGGATCTATGAGCAGTTCTTC
TRBV28	NA	NA	TRBJ2-3	CASTRRTGPTDTQYF	TGTGCCAGCACCCGAAGAACCGGACCCACAGATACGCAGTATTTT
TRBV4-1	TRBD2	NA	TRBJ2-4	CASSPSGVSGNIQYF	TGCGCCAGCAGCCCAAGCGGGGTCTCGGGGAACATTCAGTACTTC
TRBV24-1	NA	NA	TRBJ2-3	CATSDPQTSTDTQYF	TGTGCCACCAGTGATCCCCAGACGAGCACAGATACGCAGTATTTT
TRBV7-3	NA	NA	TRBJ2-3	CASSLRARSSTDTQYF	TGTGCCAGCAGCTTAAGGGCCCGATCCAGCACAGATACGCAGTATTTT
TRBV27	NA	once	TRBJ1-6	CASSRWDNSPLHF	TGTGCCAGCAGTCGCTGGGATAATTCACCCCTCCACTTT
TRBV12-3/TRBV12-4	TRBD1	once	TRBJ1-4	CASSPTGAKLFF	TGTGCCAGCAGTCCTACAGGGGCCAAACTGTTTTTT
TRBV19	NA	NA	TRBJ1-5	CASSTGSNQPQHF	TGTGCCAGTAGTACAGGGTCCAATCAGCCCCAGCATTTT
TRBV7-3	NA	NA	TRBJ1-3	CASSPTSSGNTIYF	TGTGCCAGCAGCCCAACTAGCTCTGGAAACACCATATATTTT
TRBV18	TRBD2	NA	TRBJ2-3	CASSPPRRESSTDTQYF	TGTGCCAGCTCACCACCGCGGCGGGAGAGCAGCACAGATACGCAGTATTTT
TRBV28	NA	NA	TRBJ1-1	CASSLHRPNTEAFF	TGTGCCAGCAGTTTACACAGGCCGAACACTGAAGCTTTCTTT